This T cell receptor beta chain is drawn from a study of blood T cell repertoires in COVID-19. Study-level information: Sample material is recorded as cDNA or gDNA derived from T cells, B-cell-depleted T cells, or PBMCs.

In the original analysis: Amplifying reference gene primers gave estimates of nucleated cell counts. Here immunoSEQ multiplex PCR was the method, and the copy in TCRdb shows in-frame clones only, minus some. The V and J calls and clone size are taken from that table; D and trimming were inferred from the DNA. Here the sample spans roughly 100,000 clones, about 75% being singletons. The CDR3 loop spans 15 amino acids. Trimming pared 7 bases from V and 0 bases from J, leaving 13 bases between. CDR1 is SNHLY and CDR2 is FYNNEI in the germline V gene. The rearrangement uses TRBV2 and TRBJ2-4; D might be TRBD1 (6 bases). The specimen sequenced was peripheral blood. The sequence came from a woman between 65 and 79 years old with acute or convalescent COVID-19. CDR3 sequence reads: CASIGDRRAKNIQYF. For the CDR3, the DNA is TGTGCCAGCATAGGAGACAGGCGAGCCAAAAACATTCAGTACTTC. Based on the CDR3 plus reference TRBV2 and TRBJ2-4, the full variable domain is EPEVTQTPSHQVTQMGQEVILRCVPISNHLYFYWYRQILGQKVEFLVSFYNNEISEKSEIFDDQFSVERPDGSNFTLKIRSTKLEDSAMYFCASIGDRRAKNIQYFGAGTRLSVL.